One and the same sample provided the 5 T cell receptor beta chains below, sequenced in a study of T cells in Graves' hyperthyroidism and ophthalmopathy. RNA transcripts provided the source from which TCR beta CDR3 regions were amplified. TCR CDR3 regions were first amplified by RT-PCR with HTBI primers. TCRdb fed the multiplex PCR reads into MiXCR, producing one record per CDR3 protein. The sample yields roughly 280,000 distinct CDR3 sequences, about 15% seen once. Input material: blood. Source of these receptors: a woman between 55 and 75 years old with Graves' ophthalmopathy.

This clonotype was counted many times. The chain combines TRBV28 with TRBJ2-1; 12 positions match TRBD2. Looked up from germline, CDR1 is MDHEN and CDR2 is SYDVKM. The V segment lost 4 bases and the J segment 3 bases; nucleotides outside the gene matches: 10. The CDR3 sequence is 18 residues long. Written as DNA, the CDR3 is TGTGCCAGCAGTTGGGAACTAGCGGGAGGTCCTAGCTACAATGAGCAGTTCTTC. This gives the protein CASSWELAGGPSYNEQFF.

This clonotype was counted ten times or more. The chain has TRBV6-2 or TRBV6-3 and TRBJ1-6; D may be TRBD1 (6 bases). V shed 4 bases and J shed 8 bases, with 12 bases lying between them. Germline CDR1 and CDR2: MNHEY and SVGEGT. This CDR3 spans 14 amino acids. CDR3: CASSWQGRDSPLHF. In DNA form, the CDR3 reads TGTGCCAGCAGTTGGCAGGGGCGTGATTCACCCCTCCACTTT.

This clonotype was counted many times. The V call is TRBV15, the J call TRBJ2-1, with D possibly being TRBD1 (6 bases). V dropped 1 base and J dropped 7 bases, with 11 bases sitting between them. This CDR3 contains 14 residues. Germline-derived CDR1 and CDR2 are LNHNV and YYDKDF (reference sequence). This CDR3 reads CATSRVARGNEQFF. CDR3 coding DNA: TGTGCCACCAGCAGAGTAGCAAGGGGGAATGAGCAGTTCTTC.

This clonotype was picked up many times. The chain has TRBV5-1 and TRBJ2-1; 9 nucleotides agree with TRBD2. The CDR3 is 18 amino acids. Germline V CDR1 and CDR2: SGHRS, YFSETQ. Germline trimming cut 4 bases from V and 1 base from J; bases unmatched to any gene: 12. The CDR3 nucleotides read TGCGCCAGCAGCCTTCGCGGGGGGGCCCTAAGTTCCTACAATGAGCAGTTCTTC. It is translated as CASSLRGGALSSYNEQFF.

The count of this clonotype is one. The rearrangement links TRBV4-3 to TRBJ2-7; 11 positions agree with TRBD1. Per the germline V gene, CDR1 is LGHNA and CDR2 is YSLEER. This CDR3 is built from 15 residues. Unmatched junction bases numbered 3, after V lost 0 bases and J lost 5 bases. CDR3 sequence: CASSQDRTGGDEQYF. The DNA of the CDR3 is TGCGCCAGCAGCCAAGACCGGACAGGGGGCGACGAGCAGTACTTC.